This T cell receptor beta chain was obtained from a study of cytomegalovirus exposure and HLA in healthy donors. Measured with immunoSEQ multiplex PCR; TCRdb has only the in-frame clones, and not every one. This table holds 76,000 or so clones, over 85% found once. Trimming cost V 0 bases and J 1 base; bases outside gene matches: 1. This CDR3 has 16 amino acids. CDR1 is WSHSY, CDR2 SAAADI, per germline. The receptor's source is a woman between 18 and 30 years old in good health and CMV-seronegative. The genes are TRBV10-2 and TRBJ1-5; 9 bases align to TRBD1. Sequencing input: PBMCs. The CDR3 coding sequence is TGCGCCAGCAGTGAGTCTGGACAGGGGAGCAATCAGCCCCAGCATTTT. Its translation: CASSESGQGSNQPQHF.